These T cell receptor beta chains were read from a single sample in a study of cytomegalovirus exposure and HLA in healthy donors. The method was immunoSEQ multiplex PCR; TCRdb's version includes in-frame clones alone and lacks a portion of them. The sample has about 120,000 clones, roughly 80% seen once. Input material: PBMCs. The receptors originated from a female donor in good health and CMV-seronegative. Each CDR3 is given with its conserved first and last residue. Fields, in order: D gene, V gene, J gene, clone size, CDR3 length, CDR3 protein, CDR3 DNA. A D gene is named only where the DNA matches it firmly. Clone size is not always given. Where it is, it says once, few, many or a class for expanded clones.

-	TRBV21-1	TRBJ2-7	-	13	CASNNRGIYEQYF	TGTGCCAGCAATAACAGGGGAATCTACGAGCAGTACTTC
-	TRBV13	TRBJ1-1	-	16	CASSLGRFPANTEAFF	TGTGCCAGCAGCTTAGGCAGGTTTCCGGCGAACACTGAAGCTTTCTTT
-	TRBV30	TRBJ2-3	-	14	CAWTRQASTDTQYF	TGTGCCTGGACTCGACAGGCTAGCACAGATACGCAGTATTTT
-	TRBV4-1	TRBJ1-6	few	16	CASSQEGSSYNSPLHF	TGCGCCAGCAGCCAAGAAGGGAGCTCCTATAATTCACCCCTCCACTTT
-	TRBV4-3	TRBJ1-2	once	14	CASSQDWDRGGYTF	TGCGCCAGCAGCCAAGATTGGGATAGGGGCGGCTACACCTTC
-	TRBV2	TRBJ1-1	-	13	CARTGQGGTEAFF	TGTGCCAGAACTGGGCAGGGAGGCACTGAAGCTTTCTTT
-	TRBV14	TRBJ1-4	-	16	CASSQEGGRRNEKLFF	TGTGCCAGCAGCCAAGAGGGAGGGAGGCGCAATGAAAAACTGTTTTTT
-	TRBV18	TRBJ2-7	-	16	CASSPPVIGRAYEQYF	TGTGCCAGCTCACCACCGGTTATCGGGCGGGCCTACGAGCAGTACTTC
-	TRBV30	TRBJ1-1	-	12	CAWSVGSTEAFF	TGTGCCTGGAGTGTTGGCAGTACTGAAGCTTTCTTT
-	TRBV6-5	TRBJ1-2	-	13	CASRAGIGYGYTF	TGTGCCAGCAGGGCAGGGATAGGCTATGGCTACACCTTC